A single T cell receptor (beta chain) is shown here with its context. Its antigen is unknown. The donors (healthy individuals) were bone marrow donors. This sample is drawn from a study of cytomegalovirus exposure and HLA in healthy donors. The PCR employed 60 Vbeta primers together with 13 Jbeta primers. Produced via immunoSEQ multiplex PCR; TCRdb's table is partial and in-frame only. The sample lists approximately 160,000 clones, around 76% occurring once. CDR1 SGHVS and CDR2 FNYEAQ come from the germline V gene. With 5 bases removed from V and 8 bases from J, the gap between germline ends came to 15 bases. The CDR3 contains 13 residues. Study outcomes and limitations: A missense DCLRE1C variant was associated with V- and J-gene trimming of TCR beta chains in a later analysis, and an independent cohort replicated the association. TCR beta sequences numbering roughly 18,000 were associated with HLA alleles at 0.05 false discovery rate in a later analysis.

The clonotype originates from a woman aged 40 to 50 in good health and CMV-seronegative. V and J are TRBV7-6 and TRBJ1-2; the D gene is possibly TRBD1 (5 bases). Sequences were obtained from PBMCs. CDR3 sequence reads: CASSPTPGGGYTF. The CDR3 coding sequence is TGTGCCAGCAGCCCCACGCCGGGGGGGGGCTACACCTTC.